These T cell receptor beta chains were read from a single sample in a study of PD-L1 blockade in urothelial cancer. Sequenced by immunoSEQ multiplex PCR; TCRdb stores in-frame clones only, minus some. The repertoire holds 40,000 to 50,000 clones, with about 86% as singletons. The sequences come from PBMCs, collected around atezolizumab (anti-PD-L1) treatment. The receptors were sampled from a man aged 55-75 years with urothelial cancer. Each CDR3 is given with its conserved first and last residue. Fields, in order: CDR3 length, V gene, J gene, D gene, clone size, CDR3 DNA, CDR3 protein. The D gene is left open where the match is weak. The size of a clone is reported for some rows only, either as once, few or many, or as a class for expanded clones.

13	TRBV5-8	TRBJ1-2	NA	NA	TGTGCCAGCAGCTCGCGGGCCAACTATGGCTACACCTTC	CASSSRANYGYTF
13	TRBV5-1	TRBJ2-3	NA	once	TGCGCCAGCAGTCCGGGGAGCACAGATACGCAGTATTTT	CASSPGSTDTQYF
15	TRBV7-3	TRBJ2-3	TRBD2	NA	TGTGCCAGCAGCTTGGTCGGGGGGGGTGTGGATACGCAGTATTTT	CASSLVGGGVDTQYF
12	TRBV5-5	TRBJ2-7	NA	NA	TGTGCCAGCAGCTTTCAGGGCTACGAGCAGTACTTC	CASSFQGYEQYF
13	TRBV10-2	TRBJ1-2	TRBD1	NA	TGCGCCAGCAGGGAAATGGACAGGGATGGCTACACCTTC	CASREMDRDGYTF
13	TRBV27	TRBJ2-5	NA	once	TGTGCCAGCAGTTTAGAGGGTCGTGGGACCCAGTACTTC	CASSLEGRGTQYF
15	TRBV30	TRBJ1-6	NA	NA	TGTGCCTGGAGTATCCCCAGGGTCCTTAATTCACCCCTCCACTTT	CAWSIPRVLNSPLHF
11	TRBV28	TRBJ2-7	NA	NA	TGTGCCAGCAGTTCGAGGGAGGAGCAGTACTTC	CASSSREEQYF
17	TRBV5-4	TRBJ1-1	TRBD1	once	TGTGCCAGCAGCTCCACACAGGGGGTCGTTGCGAGTACTGAAGCTTTCTTT	CASSSTQGVVASTEAFF
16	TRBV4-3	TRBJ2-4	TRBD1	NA	TGCGCCAGCAGCCAAGAGTCACAGGGGACCAAAAACATTCAGTACTTC	CASSQESQGTKNIQYF
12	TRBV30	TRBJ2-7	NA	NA	TGTGCCTGGGCGCGACTCACCCGCGAGCAGTACTTC	CAWARLTREQYF
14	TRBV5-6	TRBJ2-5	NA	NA	TGTGCCAGCAGCTTGGACTTTACCAGGGAGACCCAGTACTTC	CASSLDFTRETQYF
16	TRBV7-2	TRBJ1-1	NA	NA	TGTGCCAGCAGCTTAGCTTCGACACACCGTTCCACTGAAGCTTTCTTT	CASSLASTHRSTEAFF
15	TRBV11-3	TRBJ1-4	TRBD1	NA	TGTGCCAGCAGCACCAGGGGGCAGGTTAATGAAAAACTGTTTTTT	CASSTRGQVNEKLFF
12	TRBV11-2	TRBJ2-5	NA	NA	TGTGCCAGCAGCTTGCTACAAGAGACCCAGTACTTC	CASSLLQETQYF
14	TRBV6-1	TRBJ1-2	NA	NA	TGTGCCAGCAGGGGGCACCAAGCTAACTATGGCTACACCTTC	CASRGHQANYGYTF
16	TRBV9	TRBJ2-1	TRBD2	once	TGTGCCAGCAGCGCCAGTAGCGGGGGAGCCGGGGATGAGCAGTTCTTC	CASSASSGGAGDEQFF
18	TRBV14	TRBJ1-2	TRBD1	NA	TGTGCCAGCAGCCAAGAGGGGACCCGAGGACAGGTAAGATATGGCTACACCTTC	CASSQEGTRGQVRYGYTF
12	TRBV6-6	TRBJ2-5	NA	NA	TGTGCCACCGCAGACTCGTGGGAGACCCAGTACTTC	CATADSWETQYF
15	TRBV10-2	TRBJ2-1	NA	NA	TGCGCCAGCAGTGAGTCTAGTCGGACACACAATGAGCAGTTCTTC	CASSESSRTHNEQFF
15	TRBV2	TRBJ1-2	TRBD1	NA	TGTGCCAGCAGTGTAGCCGGACAGGGTTGGGAAGGCTACACCTTC	CASSVAGQGWEGYTF
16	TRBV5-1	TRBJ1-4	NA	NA	TGCGCCAGCAGCTTGTACGGGGATCCAACTAATGAAAAACTGTTTTTT	CASSLYGDPTNEKLFF
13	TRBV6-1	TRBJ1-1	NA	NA	TGTGCCAGTAGACGACAGATGGAGACTGAAGCTTTCTTT	CASRRQMETEAFF
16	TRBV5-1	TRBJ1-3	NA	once	TGCGCCAGCAGCTTGGATCCAGGGAACTCTGGAAACACCATATATTTT	CASSLDPGNSGNTIYF
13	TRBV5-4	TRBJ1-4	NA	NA	TGTGCCAGCAGCGTGGAGGGGCTTGAAAAACTGTTTTTT	CASSVEGLEKLFF
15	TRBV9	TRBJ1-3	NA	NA	TGTGCCAGCAGCGTAGCTCCGGTCTCTGGAAACACCATATATTTT	CASSVAPVSGNTIYF
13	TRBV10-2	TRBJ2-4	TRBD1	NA	TGCGCCAGCTCTGGGACAGGCAAAAACATTCAGTACTTC	CASSGTGKNIQYF
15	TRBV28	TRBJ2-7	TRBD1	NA	TGTGCCAGCAGTTTATCTGGGGACAGCACCTACGAGCAGTACTTC	CASSLSGDSTYEQYF
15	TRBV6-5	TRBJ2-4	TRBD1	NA	TGTGCCAGCAGTTACACGGGACAGGCCAAAAACATTCAGTACTTC	CASSYTGQAKNIQYF
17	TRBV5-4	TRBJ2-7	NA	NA	TGTGCCAGCAGCTTAGGGGGGGGCCTGCTTTACTCCTACGAGCAGTACTTC	CASSLGGGLLYSYEQYF
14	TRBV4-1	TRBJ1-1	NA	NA	TGCGCCAGCAGCCCCGCCCCCGACTTCGCTGAAGCTTTCTTT	CASSPAPDFAEAFF
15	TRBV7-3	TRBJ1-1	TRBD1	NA	TGTGCCAGCAGCGTTACCGGGACAGGGGGCACTGAAGCTTTCTTT	CASSVTGTGGTEAFF
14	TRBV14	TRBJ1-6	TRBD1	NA	TGTGCCAGCAGCCAAGAAACAGGGGGCTCACCCCTCCACTTT	CASSQETGGSPLHF
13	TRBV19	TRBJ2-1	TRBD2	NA	TGTGCCAGTAGTACCGGAGGGGAGGGTACCCAGTTCTTC	CASSTGGEGTQFF
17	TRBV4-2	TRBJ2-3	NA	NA	TGTGCCAGCAGCCAAGCTTCTCAGGGACAAAGCACAGATACGCAGTATTTT	CASSQASQGQSTDTQYF
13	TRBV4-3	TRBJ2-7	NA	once	TGCGCCAGCAGCCAAGCCAGGGAATACGAGCAGTACTTC	CASSQAREYEQYF
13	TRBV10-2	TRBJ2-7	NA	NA	TGCGCCAGCAGGATAGCGGAGCCCTACGAGCAGTACTTC	CASRIAEPYEQYF
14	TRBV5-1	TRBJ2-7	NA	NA	TGCGCCAGCAGCTTGGAGGCAGGGACCTACGAGCAGTACTTC	CASSLEAGTYEQYF
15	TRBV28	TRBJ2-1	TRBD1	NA	TGTGCCGGGCAAGGTGGACAGGGTAGCTACAATGAGCAGTTCTTC	CAGQGGQGSYNEQFF
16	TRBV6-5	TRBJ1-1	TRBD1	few	TGTGCCAGCAGTTACTTGGCCTCCGGGACAGGGTTTGAAGCTTTCTTT	CASSYLASGTGFEAFF
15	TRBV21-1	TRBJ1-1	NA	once	TGTGCCAGCAGCCCCCGACAGGGCAGGGACACTGAAGCTTTCTTT	CASSPRQGRDTEAFF
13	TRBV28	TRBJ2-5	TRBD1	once	TGTGCCAGCAACGACAGGGGCATAGAGACCCAGTACTTC	CASNDRGIETQYF
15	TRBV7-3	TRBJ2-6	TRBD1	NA	TGTGCCAGCAGCCAACAGGGGTCCGGGGCCAACGTCCTGACTTTC	CASSQQGSGANVLTF
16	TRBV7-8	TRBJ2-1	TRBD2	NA	TGTGCCAGCAGCCCAAGATCGGTGCGGGGGGCACCCGAGCAGTTCTTC	CASSPRSVRGAPEQFF
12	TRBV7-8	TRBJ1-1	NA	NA	TGTGCCAGCAGCCCAGGGTTTAATGAAGCTTTCTTT	CASSPGFNEAFF
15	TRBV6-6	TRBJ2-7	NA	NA	TGTGCCAGCAGTTACGGTGCAGGGTCCTCCTACGAGCAGTACTTC	CASSYGAGSSYEQYF
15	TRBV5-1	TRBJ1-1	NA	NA	TGCGCCAGCAGCTTGAATCGGGGAATGAACACTGAAGCTTTCTTT	CASSLNRGMNTEAFF
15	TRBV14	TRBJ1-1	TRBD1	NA	TGTGCCAGCAGCCCATACGACAGGGTCGGTACTGAAGCTTTCTTT	CASSPYDRVGTEAFF
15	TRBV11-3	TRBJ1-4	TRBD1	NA	TGTGCCAGCAGCTCGAGACAGGGGGACCCGGGAAAACTGTTTTTT	CASSSRQGDPGKLFF